Presented here are 14 T cell receptor beta chains from one specimen sequenced in a study of cytomegalovirus exposure and HLA in healthy donors. PCR employed 60 Vbeta and 13 Jbeta primers. The data were produced by immunoSEQ multiplex PCR, yet TCRdb's version contains in-frame clones alone and is incomplete. The profile shows about 160,000 clones, 70% to 80% of them singletons. Specimen: PBMCs. The receptors here all came from a man aged 25 to 40 in good health and CMV-seropositive.

This chain links TRBV25-1 with TRBJ1-2; maybe TRBD1 (5 bases). V dropped 4 bases and J dropped 1 base, with 10 bases sitting between them. The CDR3 contains 14 residues. CDR1 and CDR2 (germline): MGHDK, SYGVNS. The CDR3 sequence is CASSVARDNYGYTF. The CDR3 DNA follows: TGTGCCAGCAGTGTGGCCAGGGATAACTATGGCTACACCTTC.

The rearrangement joins TRBV7-2 to TRBJ2-4, with D perhaps matching TRBD1 (5 bases). Trimming removed 2 bases from V and 7 bases from J, with 18 bases in between. Germline V lookup: CDR1 SGHTA, CDR2 FQGNSA. The CDR3 has 16 residues. The CDR3 loop reads CASSLSVAPQGNIQYF. The CDR3 DNA sequence: TGTGCCAGCAGCTTAAGTGTTGCCCCCCAGGGCAACATTCAGTACTTC.

In its sample, this clone was seen once. This sequence joins TRBV19 and TRBJ2-7; no firm D call. CDR1 is LNHDA and CDR2 is SQIVND in the germline V gene (reference sequence). V was pared by 5 bases and J by 0 bases, with 11 bases between. There are 14 residues in the CDR3. The CDR3 here is CASSPDSSSYEQYF. In DNA form, the CDR3 reads TGTGCCAGTAGTCCCGACTCGAGCTCCTACGAGCAGTACTTC.

J is TRBJ2-7 and V is TRBV9, with 10 nucleotides matching TRBD1. Germline-derived CDR1 and CDR2 are SGDLS and YYNGEE. CDR3 length: 15 amino acids. Trimming cost V 3 bases and J 4 bases; bases outside gene matches: 7. The CDR3 nucleotides read TGTGCCAGCAGCGCAACCGGGACAGGGGATTACGAGCAGTACTTC. Protein: CASSATGTGDYEQYF.

This chain joins TRBV9 and TRBJ2-3; 7 bases are shared with TRBD1. The CDR3 sequence is 14 residues long. CDR1 and CDR2 (germline): SGDLS, YYNGEE. The trim removed 5 bases at V and 2 bases at J, leaving 5 bases unmatched. The DNA for the CDR3 is TGTGCCAGCAGGGAAACAGGGGACACAGATACGCAGTATTTT. Encoded protein: CASRETGDTDTQYF.

This sequence joins TRBV5-3 and TRBJ1-5, with a weak D call TRBD1 (6 bases). TRBV5-3 is given ORF status, its function remaining uncertain. The germline V and J ends were trimmed by 4 bases and 0 bases, with 20 bases remaining between them. This CDR3 comprises 18 residues. The CDR3 loop is CARSRLRGGLYSNQPQHF. In DNA form, the CDR3 reads TGTGCCAGAAGCCGACTTCGGGGGGGGCTGTATAGCAATCAGCCCCAGCATTTT.

This sequence joins TRBV7-2 and TRBJ2-2, with D possibly TRBD1 on 6 matching bases. Germline assignment: CDR1 SGHTA and CDR2 FQGNSA. The CDR3 consists of 15 residues. Trimming cost V 3 bases and J 2 bases, with 10 bases left between them. The CDR3 region has the DNA TGTGCCAGCAGCTTGTGGACAGCTAACACCGGGGAGCTGTTTTTT. Translating gives CASSLWTANTGELFF.

This clone was counted a few times. The chain is built from TRBV29-1 and TRBJ1-4; TRBD1 might be the D (5 bases). With 4 bases removed from V and 3 bases from J, the gap between germline ends came to 6 bases. This CDR3 is built from 12 residues. Germline values: CDR1 SQVTM, CDR2 ANQGSEA. The CDR3 sequence: CSVGQSNEKLFF. DNA of the CDR3: TGCAGCGTTGGACAGTCTAATGAAAAACTGTTTTTT.

V gene TRBV5-1 combines with J gene TRBJ2-3, with unresolved D. CDR1 SGHRS and CDR2 YFSETQ come from the germline V gene. CDR3 length: 12 amino acids. Trimming stripped 2 bases from V and 3 bases from J, with 4 bases between. In DNA form, the CDR3 reads TGCGCCAGCAGCTTAGCTACAGATACGCAGTATTTT. Residues: CASSLATDTQYF.

Only a few counts were recorded for this clone. The V and J genes are TRBV27 and TRBJ1-1, with a weak D call TRBD1 (5 bases). From germline, CDR1 is MNHEY and CDR2 SMNVEV (reference sequence). Trimming left V 5 bases short and J 1 base short, with 11 bases between. This CDR3 is 14 amino acids long. This CDR3 is CASSGRGPNTEAFF. The CDR3 DNA follows: TGTGCCAGCAGTGGGAGGGGCCCGAACACTGAAGCTTTCTTT.

The chain joins TRBV5-1 to TRBJ2-7, with D hard to call. In germline, CDR1 is SGHRS, CDR2 YFSETQ. The germline V and J ends were trimmed by 0 bases and 3 bases, with 10 bases remaining between them. The CDR3 runs to 14 residues. In DNA form, the CDR3 reads TGCGCCAGCAGCTTGGATGCAGGCATCTACGAGCAGTACTTC. Protein sequence: CASSLDAGIYEQYF. The variable domain in full, with the rest retrieved from reference TRBV5-1 and TRBJ2-7, is KAGVTQTPRYLIKTRGQQVTLSCSPISGHRSVSWYQQTPGQGLQFLFEYFSETQRNKGNFPGRFSGRQFSNSRSEMNVSTLELGDSALYLCASSLDAGIYEQYFGPGTRLTVT.

This chain uses TRBV6-6 with TRBJ2-7, with TRBD2 identical over 11 bases. Per the germline V gene, CDR1 is MNHNY and CDR2 is SVGAGI (reference sequence). V dropped 6 bases and J dropped 3; count of bases not matched to a gene: 10. This CDR3 region has 16 residues. The CDR3: CASRDPSGGRLYEQYF. Written as DNA, the CDR3 is TGTGCCAGCAGAGACCCTAGCGGGGGGCGTCTCTACGAGCAGTACTTC.

This clone was seen just once. The rearrangement uses TRBV4-1 and TRBJ2-2, with TRBD1 identical over 7 bases. Germline V gives CDR1 MGHRA, CDR2 YSYEKL. Trimming cost V 4 bases and J 8 bases; bases outside gene matches: 7. The CDR3 sequence is 14 residues long. CDR3 protein: CASSPRQGTGELFF. CDR3 DNA sequence: TGCGCCAGCAGCCCCAGACAGGGCACAGGGGAGCTGTTTTTT.

The V call is TRBV5-5, the J call TRBJ2-2, with 10 nucleotides matching TRBD1. This CDR3 has 15 residues. Per the germline V gene, CDR1 is SGHKS and CDR2 is YYEKEE (reference sequence). J lost 6 bases, V lost 4 bases, and 6 bases had no gene match. CDR3 DNA sequence: TGTGCCAGCAGCCCTCGCGGACAGGGGGCCGGGGAGCTGTTTTTT. Encoded protein: CASSPRGQGAGELFF.